The next 21 T cell receptor beta chains were all read from a single sample in a study of cytomegalovirus exposure and HLA in healthy donors. The PCR ran on 60 Vbeta and 13 Jbeta primers. TCRdb's table, derived via immunoSEQ multiplex PCR, lists solely in-frame clones and lacks some. The top ten hold 2% to 3% of the sample, which has 200,000 or so clones, 75% to 90% seen once. The sequenced material came from PBMCs. The receptors were sampled from a woman between 45 and 60 years old in good health and CMV-seropositive.

The rearrangement links TRBV10-1 to TRBJ2-1, with D possibly being TRBD2 (5 bases). This CDR3 spans 13 amino acids. V was pared by 3 bases and J by 9 bases, with 12 bases between. In germline, CDR1 is WNHNN, CDR2 SYGVQD (reference sequence). CDR3 protein: CASSDERGFEQFF. The DNA of the CDR3 is TGCGCCAGCAGTGACGAACGGGGATTTGAGCAGTTCTTC.

The V and J genes are TRBV27 and TRBJ2-2; 8 bases agree with TRBD1. This CDR3 contains 14 residues. Germline trimming cut 10 bases from V and 4 bases from J; bases unmatched to any gene: 8. Germline values: CDR1 MNHEY, CDR2 SMNVEV (reference sequence). This CDR3 reads CATSQGVGTGELFF. The CDR3, as DNA: TGTGCCACCTCACAGGGGGTAGGCACCGGGGAGCTGTTTTTT.

This rearrangement joins TRBV7-6 to TRBJ2-7; 9 bases align to TRBD2. The length of the CDR3 is 15 residues. Germline V gene data show CDR1 as SGHVS and CDR2 as FNYEAQ. Unmatched junction bases numbered 5, after V lost 2 bases and J lost 3 bases. Here the CDR3 reads CASSLYSGGNYEQYF. DNA of the CDR3: TGTGCCAGCAGCTTATATAGCGGGGGAAACTACGAGCAGTACTTC.

The CDR3 DNA sequence: TGTGCCAGCAGGCTAGCGGGGGGGGTAAATGAGCAGTTCTTC. Translated, it gives CASRLAGGVNEQFF. The chain recombines TRBV11-2 with TRBJ2-1, with 12 bases that match TRBD2. This CDR3 is built from 14 residues. Germline V gene lookup returns CDR1 SGHAT and CDR2 FQNNGV. V dropped 6 bases and J dropped 7; count of bases not matched to a gene: 4.

This sequence joins TRBV15 and TRBJ1-5; TRBD1 aligns across 9 bases. Unmatched junction bases numbered 8, after V lost 5 bases and J lost 0 bases. The CDR3 sequence is 17 residues long. Looked up from germline, CDR1 is LNHNV and CDR2 is YYDKDF (reference sequence). In DNA form, the CDR3 reads TGTGCCACCAGCCCGCGGACAGGGGATCTTAGCAATCAGCCCCAGCATTTT. The encoded protein is CATSPRTGDLSNQPQHF.

The rearrangement links TRBV5-4 to TRBJ2-3; TRBD2 agrees at 12 bases. The CDR3 loop spans 17 amino acids. Germline V gene lookup returns CDR1 SGHNT and CDR2 YYREEE (reference sequence). With V trimmed by 0 bases and J by 5 bases, 7 bases remained unmatched. The CDR3 DNA is TGTGCCAGCAGCTTGGAGGCTAGCGGGGGGGCCGAAGATACGCAGTATTTT. Its translation is CASSLEASGGAEDTQYF.

A remark on this clone: At one of its ends the junction is not consistent with the germline gene, which may arise from a read error. The chain has TRBV7-9 and TRBJ2-7; D remains ambiguous. The germline CDR1 and CDR2 sequences are SEHNR and FQNEAQ (reference sequence). The CDR3 contains 12 residues. The CDR3 region is CSSSLPSYEQYF. Here the CDR3 DNA reads TGTTCCAGCAGCCTACCTTCCTACGAGCAGTACTTC.

The rearrangement joins TRBV9 to TRBJ2-1; 10 positions match TRBD2. The germline V gene has CDR1 SGDLS and CDR2 YYNGEE. This CDR3 region has 16 residues. Trimming removed 3 bases from V and 0 bases from J; junction bases left unmatched: 3. CDR3 bases: TGTGCCAGCAGCGGAACTAGCGGGGCCTCCTACAATGAGCAGTTCTTC. Protein product: CASSGTSGASYNEQFF. Based on the CDR3 plus reference TRBV9 and TRBJ2-1, the full variable domain is DSGVTQTPKHLITATGQRVTLRCSPRSGDLSVYWYQQSLDQGLQFLIQYYNGEERAKGNILERFSAQQFPDLHSELNLSSLELGDSALYFCASSGTSGASYNEQFFGPGTRLTVL.

The V and J genes are TRBV4-1 and TRBJ2-1; D might be TRBD1 (5 bases). The CDR3 sequence is 16 residues long. The germline V gene encodes CDR1 MGHRA and CDR2 YSYEKL. V lost 1 base to trimming and J lost 3 bases, with 13 bases between them. The CDR3 sequence is CASSQGGAGNYNEQFF. In DNA, the CDR3 is TGCGCCAGCAGCCAAGGTGGGGCAGGGAACTACAATGAGCAGTTCTTC.

This clone has just one count. The rearrangement links TRBV28 to TRBJ1-1, with 7 bases aligning to TRBD1. Trimming took 4 bases from V and 5 from J; bases not matched to a gene: 10. This CDR3 spans 15 amino acids. Germline CDR1 and CDR2: MDHEN and SYDVKM. DNA of the CDR3: TGTGCCAGCAGTTCCACCGGGACAGCGGCTACTGAAGCTTTCTTT. It specifies CASSSTGTAATEAFF.

This chain joins TRBV7-6 and TRBJ2-3, with D possibly being TRBD2 (7 bases). Germline loops: CDR1 SGHVS, CDR2 FNYEAQ. Trimming removed 1 base from V and 4 bases from J, with 9 bases in between. The CDR3 totals 14 residues. CDR3: CASSLGGGPDTQYF. DNA for the CDR3: TGTGCCAGCAGCTTAGGGGGGGGGCCAGATACGCAGTATTTT.

The CDR3 is CASSFSQGALDTEAFF. The CDR3 DNA reads TGCGCCAGCAGCTTTTCGCAGGGGGCTCTTGACACTGAAGCTTTCTTT. The V call is TRBV5-1, the J call TRBJ1-1; 8 bases are a match to TRBD1. J gave up 3 bases and V 2 bases, and 9 bases lay outside the gene matches. Germline V gene lookup returns CDR1 SGHRS and CDR2 YFSETQ. The CDR3 extends over 16 amino acids.

The DNA for the CDR3 is TGCGCCAGCAGCCAAGGGCGCGGGGAGTACGAGCAGTACTTC. The encoded protein is CASSQGRGEYEQYF. This chain joins TRBV4-3 and TRBJ2-7; the D gene is possibly TRBD2 (6 bases). There are 14 residues in the CDR3. Germline loops: CDR1 LGHNA, CDR2 YSLEER. Deletions cut 1 base from V and 4 bases from J, with 11 bases between.

The chain employs TRBV6-5 and TRBJ1-1; TRBD1 agrees at 8 bases. This CDR3 has 13 amino acids. Germline V gene lookup returns CDR1 MNHEY and CDR2 SVGAGI. J gave up 3 bases and V 6 bases, and 3 bases lay outside the gene matches. CDR3: CASRATGDTEAFF. In nucleotides, the CDR3 is TGTGCCAGCAGAGCGACAGGGGACACTGAAGCTTTCTTT.

The count of this clone is one. This chain joins TRBV9 and TRBJ2-5, with unresolved D. The end of the DNA fits TRBJ2-7 better, so the J call may be wrong. The germline gives CDR1 SGDLS, CDR2 YYNGEE. The CDR3 extends over 13 amino acids. DNA of the CDR3: TGTGCCAGCAGCCCCCCCTCCTCCTACGAGCAGTACTTC. This gives the protein CASSPPSSYEQYF.

This rearrangement joins TRBV28 to TRBJ2-5; 8 nucleotides agree with TRBD1. Unmatched junction bases numbered 0, after V lost 3 bases and J lost 3 bases. The CDR3 has 13 amino acids. Germline V gives CDR1 MDHEN, CDR2 SYDVKM. In DNA form, the CDR3 reads TGTGCCAGCAGTTTGGGACAGGAAGAGACCCAGTACTTC. This translates into CASSLGQEETQYF.

The V call is TRBV9, the J call TRBJ2-2; D ambiguous. The V gene's germline CDR1 is SGDLS and CDR2 YYNGEE. This CDR3 is built from 13 residues. V was clipped by 4 bases and J by 6 bases, with 10 bases between them. CDR3: CASSPRMSGELFF. The CDR3 DNA reads as TGTGCCAGCAGCCCGCGTATGTCCGGGGAGCTGTTTTTT.

V and J are TRBV6-6 and TRBJ2-1, with D tentatively TRBD1 (6 bases). This CDR3 contains 13 residues. Germline loops: CDR1 MNHNY, CDR2 SVGAGI (reference sequence). V was clipped by 2 bases and J by 9 bases, with 11 bases between them. The CDR3 coding sequence is TGTGCCAGCAGTTACGACAGGTTGGCTGAGCAGTTCTTC. It encodes CASSYDRLAEQFF.

This clone came up a few times. This sample includes further DNA sequences coding for the same CDR3. V and J are TRBV27 and TRBJ1-3; maybe TRBD1 (5 bases). V was clipped by 6 bases and J by 2 bases, with 11 bases between them. CDR1 MNHEY and CDR2 SMNVEV come from the germline V gene (reference sequence). This CDR3 is 14 amino acids long. The CDR3 is CASSLQGAGNTIYF. In DNA, the CDR3 is TGTGCCAGCAGCCTCCAGGGTGCTGGAAACACCATATATTTT.

With regard to this clone: At one end, the junction sequence differs from germline, possibly due to a read error. The V and J genes are TRBV7-9 and TRBJ2-2; a weak D match, TRBD2 (6 bases). The germline gives CDR1 SEHNR, CDR2 FQNEAQ (reference sequence). The CDR3 sequence is 12 residues long. The CDR3 DNA reads TGTTCCAGCAGCTTCGGGGGTGGGGAGCTGTTTTTT. Its protein is CSSSFGGGELFF.

This clone was recorded a few times. The rearrangement uses TRBV6-6 and TRBJ2-1, with D possibly TRBD2 on 5 matching bases. Per germline, CDR1 MNHNY and CDR2 SVGAGI (reference sequence). V was cut by 7 bases and J by 5 bases, with 15 bases left in between. The CDR3 is 14 amino acids. The CDR3 protein is CASTNGVSNNEQFF. The CDR3 region has the DNA TGTGCCAGCACCAACGGGGTCAGCAACAATGAGCAGTTCTTC.